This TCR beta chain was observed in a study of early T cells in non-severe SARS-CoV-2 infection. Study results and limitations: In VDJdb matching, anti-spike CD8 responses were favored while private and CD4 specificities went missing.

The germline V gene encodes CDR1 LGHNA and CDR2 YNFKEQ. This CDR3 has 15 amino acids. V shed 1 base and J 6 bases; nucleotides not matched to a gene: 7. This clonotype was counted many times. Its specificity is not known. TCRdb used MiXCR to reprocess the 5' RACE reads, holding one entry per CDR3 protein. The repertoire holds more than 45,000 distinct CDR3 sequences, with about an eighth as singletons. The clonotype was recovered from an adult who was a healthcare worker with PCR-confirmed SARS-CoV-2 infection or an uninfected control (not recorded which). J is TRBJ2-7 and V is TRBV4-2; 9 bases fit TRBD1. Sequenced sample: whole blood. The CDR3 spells CASSQGWDRDSEQYF. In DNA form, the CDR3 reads TGTGCCAGCAGCCAAGGCTGGGACAGGGATAGCGAGCAGTACTTC.